This T cell receptor beta chain was identified during a study of blood T cell repertoires in COVID-19 (dated by TCRdb to 2020 to 2021). Regarding the research as a whole: Collaborator samples came from the United States, Italy and Spain and covered acute and convalescent phases of COVID-19. The material from the prospective study consisted of cDNA or gDNA derived from T cells, B-cell-depleted T cells, or PBMCs. Deeply sampled blood TCRbeta repertoires from subjects exposed to, actively infected with, or recovered from COVID-19 were included in the dataset. The repertoires were released in a freely available public database intended as a resource for research on the immune response to SARS-CoV-2. Samples came from the ongoing ImmuneRACE study (first 160 participants) plus 1,254 subjects from 6 global collaborators. A de-identified subject ID, COVID-19 status, age in years and sex were almost always included in the sample metadata. Where HLA class I and class II types were available, the types were taken from metadata supplied by the sample provider, not from assay-based typing. Overall results and qualifications from the work: The quantity of clinical and demographic metadata differed by source and by participant and was supplied without curation.

TCRbeta CDR3 regions were amplified from genomic DNA by means of the immunoSEQ Assay, a bias-controlled multiplex PCR. Per the authors' processing: The number of nucleated cells in each sample was estimated from the amplification of reference gene primers within the assay. To quantify the absolute abundance of each unique TCRbeta CDR3 rearrangement, sequence reads were collapsed and filtered. For each sample, productive Simpson clonality was calculated as the square root of Simpson's diversity index over productive rearrangements. TCRdb retrieved this table from immuneACCESS and kept in-frame rearrangements only. Not all clones are present; in checked studies, unresolved V genes account for under half, and no reason is known for the remainder. V and J calls and clone size follow that table, whereas D and trimming were derived from the DNA. Present in this sample are some 180,000 clones, roughly 78% of which were seen just once. The ten most abundant clones make up roughly 2.8% of the sample.

Each collaborating institution followed its own protocols to collect whole blood in K2EDTA tubes. For TCRbeta analysis, collaborators shipped samples in one of three forms: frozen whole blood, isolated PBMCs, or DNA extracted from either of those sample types. The CDR3 contains 15 residues, cysteine and phenylalanine counted. Only the CDR3 region is kept as DNA, spanning 45 bases read in frame from base 1. The junction shows trimming of 1 base on V and 5 bases on J, plus 12 bases between the germline ends. Taken from the germline V gene (reference sequence), the CDR1 and CDR2 loops are LNHNV and YYDKDF. About this clone itself: The target of this receptor is not known. Per-nucleotide qualities are absent, and no much larger clonotype sits a single base away.

The chain links TRBV15 with TRBJ1-3, with an unclear D gene assignment. The sequence came from a woman of 80 years or more with active or convalescent COVID-19. Sequenced material: peripheral blood. The DNA sequence is as follows: TGTGCCACCAGCAGAGCAGGTGATGCGAGAAACACCATATATTTT. Translated, it gives CATSRAGDARNTIYF.